This TCR beta chain was recovered during a study of CD8 T cells in Susac syndrome. Looking at the study overall: Within the sequenced Susac syndrome patient group, over 5 exhibited active disease and roughly 8 were in remission. Patients with Susac syndrome had blood drawn and were at that point therapy-naive, on corticosteroids, or on intravenous immunoglobulin alone.

Germline V gives CDR1 LGHDT, CDR2 YNNKEL (reference sequence). Deletions cut 1 base from V and 5 bases from J, with 14 bases between. This CDR3 region has 15 residues. Roughly 0.45 to 1 ug RNA was reverse transcribed with random hexamers. Multiplex immunoSEQ PCR targeted 54 Vbeta and 13 Jbeta TCR beta segments. TCRdb called the immunoSEQ multiplex PCR reads again in MiXCR, with one record for every CDR3 protein. The data contain 140,000 to 150,000 distinct CDR3 sequences, roughly 95% of them seen just once; the ten biggest clones take up approximately 0.08%. Only one count was recorded for this clonotype.

V is TRBV3-1 and J is TRBJ1-2; a weak D match, TRBD1 (5 bases). Material: CD4+ T cells from PBMCs. The TCR sequence derives from a human donor with Susac syndrome. The chain's CDR3 is CASSQAGSRGYGYTF. As DNA, the CDR3 is TGTGCCAGCAGCCAAGCAGGGTCCCGCGGGTATGGCTACACCTTC.